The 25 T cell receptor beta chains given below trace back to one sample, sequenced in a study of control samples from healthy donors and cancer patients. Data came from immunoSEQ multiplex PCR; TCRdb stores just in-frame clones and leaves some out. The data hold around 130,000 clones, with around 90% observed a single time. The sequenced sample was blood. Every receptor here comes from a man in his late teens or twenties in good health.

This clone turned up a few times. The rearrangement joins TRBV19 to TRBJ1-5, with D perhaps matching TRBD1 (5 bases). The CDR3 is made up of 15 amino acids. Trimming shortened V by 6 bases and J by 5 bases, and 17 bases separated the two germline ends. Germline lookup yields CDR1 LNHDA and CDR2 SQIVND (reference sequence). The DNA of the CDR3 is TGTGCCAGTAGCAATGTCAGGGCCGGGGATCAGCCCCAGCATTTT. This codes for CASSNVRAGDQPQHF.

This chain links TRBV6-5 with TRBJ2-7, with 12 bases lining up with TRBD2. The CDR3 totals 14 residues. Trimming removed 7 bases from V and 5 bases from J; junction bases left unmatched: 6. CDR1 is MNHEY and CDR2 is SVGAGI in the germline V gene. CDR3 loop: CASIRTSGKDEQYF. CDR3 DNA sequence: TGTGCCAGCATTCGGACTAGCGGGAAAGACGAGCAGTACTTC.

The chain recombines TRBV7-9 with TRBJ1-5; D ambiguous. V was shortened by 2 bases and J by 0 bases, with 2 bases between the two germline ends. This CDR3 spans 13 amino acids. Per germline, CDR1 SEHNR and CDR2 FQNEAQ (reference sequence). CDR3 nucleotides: TGTGCCAGCAGCTTACTTAGCAATCAGCCCCAGCATTTT. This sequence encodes CASSLLSNQPQHF. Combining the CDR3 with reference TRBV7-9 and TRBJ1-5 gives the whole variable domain DTGVSQNPRHKITKRGQNVTFRCDPISEHNRLYWYRQTLGQGPEFLTYFQNEAQLEKSRLLSDRFSAERPKGSFSTLEIQRTEQGDSAMYLCASSLLSNQPQHFGDGTRLSIL.

The CDR3 is CASSPLDSPLHF. CDR3 coding DNA: TGTGCCAGCAGTCCTCTTGATTCACCCCTCCACTTT. V gene TRBV6-6 combines with J gene TRBJ1-6; D not certain. Germline V lookup: CDR1 MNHNY, CDR2 SVGAGI (reference sequence). This CDR3 comprises 12 residues. V lost 5 bases, J lost 8 bases, and 7 bases lay in between.

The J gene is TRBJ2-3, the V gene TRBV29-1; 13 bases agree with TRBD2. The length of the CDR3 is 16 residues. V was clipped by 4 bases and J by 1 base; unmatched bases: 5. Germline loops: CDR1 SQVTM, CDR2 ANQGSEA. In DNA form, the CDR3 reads TGCAGCGTTGTTTACGGACTAGCGGGGGGCACAGATACGCAGTATTTT. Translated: CSVVYGLAGGTDTQYF.

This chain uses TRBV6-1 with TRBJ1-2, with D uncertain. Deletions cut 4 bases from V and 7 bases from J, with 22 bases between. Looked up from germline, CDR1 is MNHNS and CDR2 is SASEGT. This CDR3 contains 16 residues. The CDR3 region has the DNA TGTGCCAGCAGTGCCCTCTTAGCCCCCTCCCCCGTTGGCTACACCTTC. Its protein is CASSALLAPSPVGYTF.

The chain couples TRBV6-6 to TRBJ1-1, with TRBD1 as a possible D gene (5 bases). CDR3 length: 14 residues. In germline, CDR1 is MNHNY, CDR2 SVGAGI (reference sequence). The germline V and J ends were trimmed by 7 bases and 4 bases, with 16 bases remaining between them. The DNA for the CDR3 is TGTGCCAGCACCCAGGGACGGCTGGGCACTGAAGCTTTCTTT. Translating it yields CASTQGRLGTEAFF.

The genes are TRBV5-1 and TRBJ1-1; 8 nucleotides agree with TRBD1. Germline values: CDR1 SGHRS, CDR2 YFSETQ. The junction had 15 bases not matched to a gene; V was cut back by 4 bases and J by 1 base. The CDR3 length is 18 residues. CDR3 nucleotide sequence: TGCGCCAGCAGCCCTATATTGGGACAGGCCATGGGGAACACTGAAGCTTTCTTT. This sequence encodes CASSPILGQAMGNTEAFF.

The CDR3 DNA reads as TGCGCCAGCAGCTTGATCGGGACAGGGTCCCACGAGCAGTACTTC. Residues: CASSLIGTGSHEQYF. The chain joins TRBV5-1 to TRBJ2-7; 9 nucleotides line up with TRBD1. Germline V gene lookup returns CDR1 SGHRS and CDR2 YFSETQ. The CDR3 length is 15 residues. The junction had 7 bases not matched to a gene; V was cut back by 1 base and J by 5 bases.

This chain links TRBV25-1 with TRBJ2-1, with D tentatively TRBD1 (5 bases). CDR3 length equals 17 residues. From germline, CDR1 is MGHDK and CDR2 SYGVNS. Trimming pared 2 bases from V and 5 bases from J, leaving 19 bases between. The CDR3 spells CASSEVGRAARDNEQFF. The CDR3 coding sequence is TGTGCCAGCAGTGAAGTCGGCAGGGCCGCACGGGACAATGAGCAGTTCTTC.

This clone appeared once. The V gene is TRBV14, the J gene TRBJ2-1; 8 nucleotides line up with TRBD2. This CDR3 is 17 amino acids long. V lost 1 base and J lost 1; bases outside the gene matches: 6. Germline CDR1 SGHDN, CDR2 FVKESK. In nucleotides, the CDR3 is TGTGCCAGCAGCCAAGGTACCATAGCGGGGTCCTACAATGAGCAGTTCTTC. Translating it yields CASSQGTIAGSYNEQFF.

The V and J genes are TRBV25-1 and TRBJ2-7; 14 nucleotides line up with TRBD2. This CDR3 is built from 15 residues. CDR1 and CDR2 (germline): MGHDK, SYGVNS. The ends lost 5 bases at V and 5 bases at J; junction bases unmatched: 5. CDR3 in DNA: TGTGCCAGCAGTAGACCGGGACTAGCGGGGGACGAGCAGTACTTC. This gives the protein CASSRPGLAGDEQYF.

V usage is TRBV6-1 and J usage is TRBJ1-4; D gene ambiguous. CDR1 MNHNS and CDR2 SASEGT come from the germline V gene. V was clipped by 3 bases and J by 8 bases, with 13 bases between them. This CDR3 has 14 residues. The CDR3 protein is CASSDKGLDEKLFF. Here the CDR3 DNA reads TGTGCCAGCAGTGATAAAGGGCTAGACGAAAAACTGTTTTTT.

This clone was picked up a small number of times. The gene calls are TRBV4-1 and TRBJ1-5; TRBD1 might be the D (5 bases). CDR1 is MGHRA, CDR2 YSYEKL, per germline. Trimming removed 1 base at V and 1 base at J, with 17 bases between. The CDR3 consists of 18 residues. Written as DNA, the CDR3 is TGCGCCAGCAGCCAAGGGGGTTCCAGGGACCTCAGCAATCAGCCCCAGCATTTT. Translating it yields CASSQGGSRDLSNQPQHF.

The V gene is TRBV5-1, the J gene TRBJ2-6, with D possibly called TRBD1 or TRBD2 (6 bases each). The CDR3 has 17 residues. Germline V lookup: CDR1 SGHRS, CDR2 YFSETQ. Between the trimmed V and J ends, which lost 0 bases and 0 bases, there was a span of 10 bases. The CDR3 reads CASSLGGALSGANVLTF. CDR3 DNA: TGCGCCAGCAGCTTGGGGGGGGCCCTCTCTGGGGCCAACGTCCTGACTTTC.

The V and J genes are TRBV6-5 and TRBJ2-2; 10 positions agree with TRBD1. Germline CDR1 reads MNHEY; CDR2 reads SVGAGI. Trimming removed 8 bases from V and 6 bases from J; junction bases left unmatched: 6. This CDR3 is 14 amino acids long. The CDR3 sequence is CASGDRGPAGELFF. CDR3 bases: TGTGCCAGCGGGGACAGGGGTCCGGCCGGGGAGCTGTTTTTT.

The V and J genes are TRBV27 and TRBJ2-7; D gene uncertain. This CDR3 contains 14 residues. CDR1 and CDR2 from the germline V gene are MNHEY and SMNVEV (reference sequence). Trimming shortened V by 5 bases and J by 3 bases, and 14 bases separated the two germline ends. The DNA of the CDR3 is TGTGCCAGCAGTCCCCGGACGGTACGCTACGAGCAGTACTTC. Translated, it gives CASSPRTVRYEQYF.

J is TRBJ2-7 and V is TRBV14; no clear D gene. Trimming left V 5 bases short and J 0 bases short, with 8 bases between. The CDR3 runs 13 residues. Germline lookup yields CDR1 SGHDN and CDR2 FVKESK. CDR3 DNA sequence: TGTGCCAGCAGCTATGGGGACTCCTACGAGCAGTACTTC. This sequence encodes CASSYGDSYEQYF.

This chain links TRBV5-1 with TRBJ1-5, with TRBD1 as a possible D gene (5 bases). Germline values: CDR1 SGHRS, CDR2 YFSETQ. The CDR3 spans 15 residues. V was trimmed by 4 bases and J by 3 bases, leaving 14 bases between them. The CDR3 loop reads CASSPEAGNNQPQHF. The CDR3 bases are TGCGCCAGCAGCCCTGAGGCAGGGAACAATCAGCCCCAGCATTTT.

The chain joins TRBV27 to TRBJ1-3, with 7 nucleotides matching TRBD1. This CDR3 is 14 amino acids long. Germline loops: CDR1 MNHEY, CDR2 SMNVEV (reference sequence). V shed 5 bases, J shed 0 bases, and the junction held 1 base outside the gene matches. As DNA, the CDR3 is TGTGCCAGCAGTCGGGACAGCTCTGGAAACACCATATATTTT. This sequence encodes CASSRDSSGNTIYF.

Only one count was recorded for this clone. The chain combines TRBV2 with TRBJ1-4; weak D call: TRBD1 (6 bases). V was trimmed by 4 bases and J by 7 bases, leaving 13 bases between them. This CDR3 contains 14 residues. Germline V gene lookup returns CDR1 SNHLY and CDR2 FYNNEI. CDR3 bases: TGTGCCAGCAGTGTAGGGACATACGGTGAAAAACTGTTTTTT. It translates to CASSVGTYGEKLFF. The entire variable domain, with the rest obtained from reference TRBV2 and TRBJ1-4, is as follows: EPEVTQTPSHQVTQMGQEVILRCVPISNHLYFYWYRQILGQKVEFLVSFYNNEISEKSEIFDDQFSVERPDGSNFTLKIRSTKLEDSAMYFCASSVGTYGEKLFFGSGTQLSVL.

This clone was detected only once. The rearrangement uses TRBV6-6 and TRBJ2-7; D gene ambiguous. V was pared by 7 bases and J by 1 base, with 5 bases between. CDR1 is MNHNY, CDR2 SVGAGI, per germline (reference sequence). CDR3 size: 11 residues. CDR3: CASKESYEQYF. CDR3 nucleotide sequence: TGTGCCAGCAAAGAATCCTACGAGCAGTACTTC.

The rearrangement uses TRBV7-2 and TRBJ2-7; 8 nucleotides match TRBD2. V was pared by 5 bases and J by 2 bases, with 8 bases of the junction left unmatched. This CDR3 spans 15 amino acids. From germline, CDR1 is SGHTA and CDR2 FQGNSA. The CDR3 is CASSLNSGAPYEQYF. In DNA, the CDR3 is TGTGCCAGCAGCCTAAATAGCGGGGCCCCCTACGAGCAGTACTTC.

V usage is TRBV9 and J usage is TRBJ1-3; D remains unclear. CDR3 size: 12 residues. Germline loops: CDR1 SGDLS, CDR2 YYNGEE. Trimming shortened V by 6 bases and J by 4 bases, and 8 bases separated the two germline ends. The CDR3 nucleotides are TGTGCCAGCACTCAATCCGGAAACACCATATATTTT. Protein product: CASTQSGNTIYF.

This CDR3 is CASSMSPGPAGGNTDTQYF. The CDR3 DNA sequence: TGTGCCAGCAGCATGTCTCCTGGGCCAGCGGGGGGCAACACAGATACGCAGTATTTT. The rearrangement joins TRBV5-5 to TRBJ2-3; 9 bases align to TRBD2. The CDR3 sequence is 19 residues long. CDR1 and CDR2 (germline): SGHKS, YYEKEE (reference sequence). V lost 4 bases and J lost 2; bases outside the gene matches: 17. Together with reference TRBV5-5 and TRBJ2-3, the CDR3 gives the full variable domain: DAGVTQSPTHLIKTRGQQVTLRCSPISGHKSVSWYQQVLGQGPQFIFQYYEKEERGRGNFPDRFSARQFPNYSSELNVNALLLGDSALYLCASSMSPGPAGGNTDTQYFGPGTRLTVL.